Below, 23 T cell receptor beta chains from the same sample are listed, as sequenced in a study of OX40 agonist ivuxolimab in advanced cancers. The method was immunoSEQ multiplex PCR; TCRdb's version includes in-frame clones alone and lacks a portion of them. Of roughly 60,000 clones listed, about 88% are singletons. Sequencing was performed on CD4+ or CD8+ T cells sorted from blood, taken in a trial of the OX40 agonist ivuxolimab. All receptors derive from an adult with an advanced solid tumor such as melanoma, head and neck, liver or kidney cancer.

The V and J genes are TRBV28 and TRBJ2-3; weak D call: TRBD2 (6 bases). The CDR3 is 18 amino acids. Germline lookup yields CDR1 MDHEN and CDR2 SYDVKM. Trimming took off 5 bases at V and 4 bases at J, with 25 bases between the two ends. CDR3 amino acids: CASSPSEGLGSVSDTQYF. In DNA form, the CDR3 reads TGTGCCAGCAGTCCCTCGGAGGGGCTGGGGTCGGTATCAGATACGCAGTATTTT.

This sequence joins TRBV9 and TRBJ2-1; perhaps TRBD2 as D (5 bases). Trimming cost V 0 bases and J 1 base, with 14 bases left between them. This CDR3 has 17 residues. Germline V lookup: CDR1 SGDLS, CDR2 YYNGEE. CDR3 in amino acids: CASSVGLSDYSYNEQFF. CDR3 in DNA: TGTGCCAGCAGCGTAGGCCTGAGCGACTATTCCTACAATGAGCAGTTCTTC.

The chain links TRBV28 to TRBJ1-2; no definite D call. The CDR3 totals 13 residues. V was trimmed by 2 bases and J by 4 bases, leaving 8 bases between them. Germline-derived CDR1 and CDR2 are MDHEN and SYDVKM. CDR3 in amino acids: CASSLQAFYGYTF. The CDR3 DNA reads as TGTGCCAGCAGTTTACAGGCCTTCTATGGCTACACCTTC.

This CDR3 is CASSNPPAGGSYEQYF. CDR3 bases: TGTGCCAGCAGCAATCCCCCGGCAGGGGGTTCCTACGAGCAGTACTTC. The chain has TRBV7-9 and TRBJ2-7; 7 nucleotides line up with TRBD1. The CDR3 runs 16 residues. V lost 5 bases and J lost 1; bases outside the gene matches: 11. From germline, CDR1 is SEHNR and CDR2 FQNEAQ (reference sequence). Together with reference TRBV7-9 and TRBJ2-7, the CDR3 gives the full variable domain: DTGVSQNPRHKITKRGQNVTFRCDPISEHNRLYWYRQTLGQGPEFLTYFQNEAQLEKSRLLSDRFSAERPKGSFSTLEIQRTEQGDSAMYLCASSNPPAGGSYEQYFGPGTRLTVT.

The V gene is TRBV9, the J gene TRBJ1-6; 9 nucleotides match TRBD1. This CDR3 comprises 14 residues. The germline V gene has CDR1 SGDLS and CDR2 YYNGEE. Trimming took 6 bases from V and 9 from J; bases not matched to a gene: 7. The DNA of the CDR3 is TGTGCCAGCAAGCTTGGGACAGGGCGTTCACCCCTCCACTTT. Amino acid sequence: CASKLGTGRSPLHF.

The chain recombines TRBV7-2 with TRBJ2-3; D call uncertain. Trimming removed 3 bases from V and 4 bases from J, with 5 bases in between. The CDR3 extends over 12 amino acids. CDR1 and CDR2 from the germline V gene are SGHTA and FQGNSA. The CDR3 is CASSLMSDTQYF. In DNA form, the CDR3 reads TGTGCCAGCAGCTTGATGTCAGATACGCAGTATTTT.

The chain couples TRBV4-1 to TRBJ1-4, with D uncertain. Germline V lookup: CDR1 MGHRA, CDR2 YSYEKL. V lost 3 bases and J lost 2, with 10 bases in between. The CDR3 length is 15 residues. The CDR3 region is CASSHPGATNEKLFF. CDR3 nucleotides: TGCGCCAGCAGCCATCCCGGAGCCACTAATGAAAAACTGTTTTTT.

This chain uses TRBV6-5 with TRBJ2-7, with 7 bases that match TRBD1. From germline, CDR1 is MNHEY and CDR2 SVGAGI. J lost 0 bases, V lost 7 bases, and 3 bases had no gene match. The CDR3 is made up of 13 amino acids. The CDR3 nucleotides are TGTGCCAGCATGGGGACAGTCTCCTACGAGCAGTACTTC. Protein: CASMGTVSYEQYF.

The chain uses TRBV21-1 and TRBJ1-1. TRBV21-1 is a pseudogene segment. There are 12 residues in the CDR3. In DNA form, the CDR3 reads TGTGCCAGCAGCAAAGCCTATCATGAAGCTTTCTTT. Encoded protein: CASSKAYHEAFF.

This clone has a single count. The V and J genes are TRBV19 and TRBJ2-5; D perhaps matches TRBD2 (6 bases). The germline V gene encodes CDR1 LNHDA and CDR2 SQIVND (reference sequence). V lost 3 bases to trimming and J lost 2 bases, with 16 bases between them. The CDR3 sequence is 16 residues long. The CDR3 nucleotides are TGTGCCAGTAGTATTGGGGCGGGGAAAACTCAAGAGACCCAGTACTTC. It translates to CASSIGAGKTQETQYF. The variable domain in full, with the rest retrieved from reference TRBV19 and TRBJ2-5, is DGGITQSPKYLFRKEGQNVTLSCEQNLNHDAMYWYRQDPGQGLRLIYYSQIVNDFQKGDIAEGYSVSREKKESFPLTVTSAQKNPTAFYLCASSIGAGKTQETQYFGPGTRLLVL.

The rearrangement links TRBV5-6 to TRBJ2-1, with D uncertain. With 6 bases removed from V and 5 bases from J, the gap between germline ends came to 12 bases. This CDR3 comprises 13 residues. In germline, CDR1 is SGHDT, CDR2 YYEEEE. This CDR3 reads CASILGPDNEQFF. CDR3 bases: TGTGCCAGCATCCTCGGACCTGACAATGAGCAGTTCTTC.

This chain joins TRBV30 and TRBJ1-1; D gene ambiguous. Looked up from germline, CDR1 is GTSNPN and CDR2 is SVGIG (reference sequence). CDR3 length: 13 amino acids. V lost 0 bases, J lost 3 bases, and 8 bases lay in between. CDR3 DNA: TGTGCCTGGAGTGTACTGCATGACACTGAAGCTTTCTTT. It encodes CAWSVLHDTEAFF.

In DNA form, the CDR3 reads TGTGCCAGTAGTGGAACGAGGGGCTTTGGAAACACCATATATTTT. Translated, it gives CASSGTRGFGNTIYF. The V gene is TRBV19, the J gene TRBJ1-3; TRBD1 is a possible D gene (5 bases). Germline V CDR1 and CDR2: LNHDA, SQIVND (reference sequence). CDR3 length: 15 residues. Trimming removed 5 bases at V and 3 bases at J, with 14 bases between.

This chain links TRBV6-4 with TRBJ1-5; D gene ambiguous. This CDR3 region has 13 residues. V gave up 0 bases and J gave up 3 bases, with 3 bases separating them. Germline CDR1 is MRHNA and CDR2 is SNTAGT. CDR3 nucleotide sequence: TGTGCCAGCAGTGACTCTATCAATCAGCCCCAGCATTTT. Protein: CASSDSINQPQHF.

The chain is built from TRBV5-1 and TRBJ1-1; weak D call: TRBD1 (6 bases). The CDR3 has 16 amino acids. The germline CDR1 and CDR2 sequences are SGHRS and YFSETQ. V lost 0 bases and J 6 bases, leaving 18 bases between the germline ends. CDR3 in amino acids: CASSLGSWGRGPEAFF. The CDR3 region has the DNA TGCGCCAGCAGCTTGGGATCCTGGGGACGGGGGCCTGAAGCTTTCTTT.

The genes are TRBV9 and TRBJ2-5, with D possibly being TRBD2 (5 bases). Germline loops: CDR1 SGDLS, CDR2 YYNGEE. V was shortened by 3 bases and J by 7 bases, with 10 bases between the two germline ends. The CDR3 contains 12 residues. The CDR3 DNA follows: TGTGCCAGCAGCGCCTCTGGAGGGACCCAGTACTTC. This sequence encodes CASSASGGTQYF.

The rearrangement uses TRBV19 and TRBJ2-1; TRBD1 matches at 8 bases. Germline trimming cut 9 bases from V and 4 bases from J; bases unmatched to any gene: 8. The CDR3 runs 14 residues. CDR1 and CDR2 (germline): LNHDA, SQIVND (reference sequence). The CDR3 DNA reads TGTGCCAGCAAGACAGGGGATAGTTACAATGAGCAGTTCTTC. Translated, it gives CASKTGDSYNEQFF. The full variable domain, completed using reference TRBV19 and TRBJ2-1, is DGGITQSPKYLFRKEGQNVTLSCEQNLNHDAMYWYRQDPGQGLRLIYYSQIVNDFQKGDIAEGYSVSREKKESFPLTVTSAQKNPTAFYLCASKTGDSYNEQFFGPGTRLTVL.

This chain joins TRBV11-2 and TRBJ2-2; 7 nucleotides agree with TRBD1. Germline V gives CDR1 SGHAT, CDR2 FQNNGV. The V segment lost 4 bases and the J segment 3 bases; nucleotides outside the gene matches: 8. There are 16 residues in the CDR3. The DNA for the CDR3 is TGTGCCAGCAGCTCCAAACAGGGGTCGGACACCGGGGAGCTGTTTTTT. Protein sequence: CASSSKQGSDTGELFF. Full variable domain (missing parts from reference TRBV11-2 and TRBJ2-2): EAGVAQSPRYKIIEKRQSVAFWCNPISGHATLYWYQQILGQGPKLLIQFQNNGVVDDSQLPKDRFSAERLKGVDSTLKIQPAKLEDSAVYLCASSSKQGSDTGELFFGEGSRLTVL.

V usage is TRBV5-6 and J usage is TRBJ2-1, with D possibly matching TRBD1 (6 bases). From germline, CDR1 is SGHDT and CDR2 YYEEEE. The CDR3 runs 15 residues. Trimming took 1 base from V and 1 from J, leaving 9 bases between them. The CDR3 region is CASSLRGTSYNEQFF. The CDR3, as DNA: TGTGCCAGCAGCTTGAGGGGGACATCCTACAATGAGCAGTTCTTC.

J is TRBJ1-6 and V is TRBV7-8, with D tentatively TRBD1 (6 bases). The CDR3 consists of 15 residues. From germline, CDR1 is SGHVS and CDR2 FQNEAQ. Trimming removed 5 bases at V and 5 bases at J, with 13 bases between. The CDR3 reads CASSPPGANNSPLHF. The CDR3 DNA follows: TGTGCCAGCAGCCCGCCAGGGGCTAATAATTCACCCCTCCACTTT.

V gene TRBV6-6 combines with J gene TRBJ2-7, with D possibly being TRBD1 (6 bases). CDR3 size: 14 residues. Per the germline V gene, CDR1 is MNHNY and CDR2 is SVGAGI (reference sequence). With 5 bases removed from V and 2 bases from J, the gap between germline ends came to 13 bases. The DNA for the CDR3 is TGTGCCAGCAGTAGGGGGACCAACACCTACGAGCAGTACTTC. Its translation is CASSRGTNTYEQYF.

The rearrangement links TRBV12-5 to TRBJ1-4; TRBD1 matches at 8 bases. The trim removed 4 bases at V and 7 bases at J, leaving 5 bases unmatched. This CDR3 has 14 residues. CDR1 and CDR2 (germline): LGHNT, FRNRAP. For the CDR3, the DNA is TGTGCTAGTGGTTCCGACAGGGGACTTGAAAAACTGTTTTTT. Translating it yields CASGSDRGLEKLFF.

The CDR3 protein is CAWSALRGSGNTIYF. CDR3 nucleotides: TGTGCCTGGAGTGCCCTCAGGGGCTCTGGAAACACCATATATTTT. The chain employs TRBV30 and TRBJ1-3, with D possibly matching TRBD1 (6 bases). Germline lookup yields CDR1 GTSNPN and CDR2 SVGIG (reference sequence). Trimming removed 1 base at V and 0 bases at J, with 10 bases between. This CDR3 is 15 amino acids long.